The rows below give T cell receptor beta chains drawn from one sample of a study of shared clonotypes between healthy human individuals. TCRdb's copy holds only in-frame clones and misses some; the assay was immunoSEQ multiplex PCR. The sample yields about 1.5 million clones, around 98% seen once. The sequenced material came from naive CD4+ T cells sorted from blood. These receptors were taken from a man between 25 and 39 years old in good health. Each CDR3 is given with its conserved first and last residue. The D gene is left open where the match is weak. The size field is filled for only some rows; it gives once, few, many or a size class.

J gene,clone size,D gene,V gene,CDR3 protein
TRBJ2-3,-,-,TRBV27,CASSVGRGRGTDTQYF
TRBJ2-1,-,-,TRBV4-2,CASSRGTNYNEQFF
TRBJ2-3,-,-,TRBV6-1,CASRGGQTDTQYF
TRBJ1-2,once,-,TRBV7-8,CASSLSQGFYGYTF
TRBJ2-7,-,-,TRBV6-1,CASSFSGRAGEQYF
TRBJ2-1,-,TRBD2,TRBV18,CASSQRGTSGRTGYNEQFF
TRBJ1-1,-,TRBD1,TRBV20-1,CSARRQGEAFF
TRBJ1-5,-,-,TRBV28,CASSLISGTGVGPQHF
TRBJ2-5,-,-,TRBV11-2,CASSFQGVGTQYF
TRBJ2-3,-,-,TRBV19,CASSGGSGKGDTQYF
TRBJ1-1,-,TRBD1,TRBV11-3,CASSLGTGDTEAFF
TRBJ2-7,-,-,TRBV9,CASSVDQGRVGEQYF
TRBJ1-1,-,-,TRBV30,CAWTPNRRGNTEAFF
TRBJ2-1,once,-,TRBV19,CASSIGGYEQFF
TRBJ2-4,-,-,TRBV29-1,CSVGWLAKNIQYF
TRBJ1-1,-,-,TRBV9,CASSPRSQGPNTEAFF
TRBJ1-4,once,TRBD1,TRBV18,CASSPGRDSAYEKLFF
TRBJ2-5,-,TRBD2,TRBV7-7,CASSLGLAGKETQYF
TRBJ2-7,once,TRBD2,TRBV10-3,CAISEPGGTAYEQYF
TRBJ1-2,-,TRBD1,TRBV4-1,CASSQADRVAYGYTF
TRBJ1-3,once,TRBD1,TRBV5-1,CASSFEGQGASGNTIYF
TRBJ2-7,once,TRBD1,TRBV28,CASFAGQVHYF
TRBJ1-1,-,-,TRBV4-1,CASSQEKGRRMNTEAFF
TRBJ2-7,-,TRBD1,TRBV7-2,CASSLLGTAPSSEQYF
TRBJ2-5,-,TRBD1,TRBV5-1,CASSLGQGETQYF